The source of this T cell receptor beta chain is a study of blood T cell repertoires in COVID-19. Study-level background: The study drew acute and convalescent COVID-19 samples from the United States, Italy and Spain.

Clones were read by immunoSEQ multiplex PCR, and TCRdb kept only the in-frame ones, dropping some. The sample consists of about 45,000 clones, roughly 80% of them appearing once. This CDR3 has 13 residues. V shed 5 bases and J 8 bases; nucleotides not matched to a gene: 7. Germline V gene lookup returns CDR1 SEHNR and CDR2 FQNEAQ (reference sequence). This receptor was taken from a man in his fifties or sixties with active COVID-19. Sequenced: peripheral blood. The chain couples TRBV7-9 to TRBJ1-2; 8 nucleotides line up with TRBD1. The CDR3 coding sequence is TGTGCCAGCAGCCTCGGACAGGGTAACGGCTACACCTTC. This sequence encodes CASSLGQGNGYTF.